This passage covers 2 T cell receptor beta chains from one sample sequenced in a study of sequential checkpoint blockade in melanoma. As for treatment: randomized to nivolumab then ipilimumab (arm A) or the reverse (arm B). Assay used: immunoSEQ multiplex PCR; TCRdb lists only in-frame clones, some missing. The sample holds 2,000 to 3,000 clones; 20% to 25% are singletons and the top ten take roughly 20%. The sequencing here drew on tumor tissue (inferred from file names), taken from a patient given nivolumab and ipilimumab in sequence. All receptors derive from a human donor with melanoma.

This CDR3 is CASSPPAGRNTGELFF. DNA of the CDR3: TGTGCCAGTAGTCCACCGGCGGGACGGAACACCGGGGAGCTGTTTTTT. J is TRBJ2-2 and V is TRBV19; TRBD2 might be the D (6 bases). Trimming cost V 5 bases and J 1 base, with 14 bases left between them. CDR1 is LNHDA and CDR2 is SQIVND in the germline V gene (reference sequence). CDR3 length equals 16 residues.

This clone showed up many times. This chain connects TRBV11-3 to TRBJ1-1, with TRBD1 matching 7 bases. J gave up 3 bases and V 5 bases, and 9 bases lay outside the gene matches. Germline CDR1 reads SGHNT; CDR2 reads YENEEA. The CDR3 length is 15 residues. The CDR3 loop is CASSASGQWDTEAFF. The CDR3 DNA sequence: TGTGCCAGCAGCGCGTCGGGACAGTGGGACACTGAAGCTTTCTTT.